The 32 T cell receptor beta chains in this list originate from one sample, sequenced in a study of blood T cells in healthy people across ages. Primers used in a second PCR of roughly 6 to 11 cycles were a sample-barcoded 5' primer and a J-beta primer mix. TCRdb re-derived calls from the 5' RACE reads in MiXCR, one entry per CDR3 protein. The sample lists about 830,000 distinct CDR3 sequences; around two thirds were seen once. The source material was blood. Every receptor here comes from a young man in good health.

A word on this clonotype: One end of the junction varies from germline; a read error may be responsible. This chain connects TRBV28 to TRBJ2-4; perhaps TRBD2 as D (5 bases). The J call is uncertain, as TRBJ2-7 better fits the DNA end. CDR3 length: 11 amino acids. Germline assignment: CDR1 MDHEN and CDR2 SYDVKM. DNA for the CDR3: TGTACCAGCACTAGTCACTACGAGCAGTACTTC. Residues: CTSTSHYEQYF.

The rearrangement links TRBV7-9 to TRBJ2-7; 8 bases are shared with TRBD2. Unmatched junction bases numbered 15, after V lost 1 base and J lost 10 bases. This CDR3 comprises 16 residues. Germline V gene lookup returns CDR1 SEHNR and CDR2 FQNEAQ (reference sequence). This chain's CDR3 is CASSLGAGASFIIQYF. CDR3 bases: TGTGCCAGCAGCTTAGGAGCGGGGGCCAGTTTTATAATTCAGTACTTC.

The CDR3 sequence: CASSPIFGTGGADTQYF. The CDR3 DNA sequence: TGCGCCAGCAGCCCCATCTTCGGGACAGGGGGCGCAGATACGCAGTATTTT. V gene TRBV5-1 combines with J gene TRBJ2-3, with 12 bases fitting TRBD1. This CDR3 comprises 17 residues. Germline-derived CDR1 and CDR2 are SGHRS and YFSETQ. The V gene end was trimmed by 4 bases and the J gene end by 4 bases; junction bases not matched to a gene: 10.

About this clonotype: A much larger clonotype is one base distant, so this may be a read error. This chain joins TRBV9 and TRBJ2-1, with 8 bases that match TRBD2. Trimming took 4 bases from V and 13 from J; bases not matched to a gene: 16. CDR3 size: 15 residues. From germline, CDR1 is SGDLS and CDR2 YYNGEE. The CDR3 coding sequence is TGTGCCAGCAGCCCGGATAGCGGGGCAGGAGAGACCCAGTTCTTC. Translated: CASSPDSGAGETQFF.

In this sample, this clonotype turned up a few times. The chain links TRBV4-3 to TRBJ2-1; 7 bases agree with TRBD1. With 4 bases clipped from V and 8 bases from J, the junction kept 11 bases outside the gene matches. This CDR3 is built from 15 residues. CDR1 is LGHNA, CDR2 YSLEER, per germline. CDR3 sequence: CASSPTTGVEDEQFF. CDR3 in DNA: TGCGCCAGCAGCCCTACTACAGGGGTCGAGGATGAGCAGTTCTTC.

The chain couples TRBV7-2 to TRBJ2-5, with a weak D call TRBD2 (6 bases). V was cut by 7 bases and J by 5 bases, with 14 bases left in between. The CDR3 length is 13 residues. Germline V gene lookup returns CDR1 SGHTA and CDR2 FQGNSA. CDR3 in DNA: TGTGCCAGCACCCAGACTAGGTCGGAGACCCAGTACTTC. It encodes CASTQTRSETQYF.

The sample holds one count of this clonotype. The chain recombines TRBV12-3 or TRBV12-4 with TRBJ2-5; no reliable D call. This CDR3 has 13 residues. V was trimmed by 5 bases and J by 7 bases, leaving 14 bases between them. The CDR3 loop is CASSVVSLGTQYF. The CDR3 bases are TGTGCCAGCAGTGTAGTCTCTTTGGGGACCCAGTACTTC.

On this clonotype: Germline is not matched at one junction end, which may reflect a read error. The DNA for the CDR3 is TGCAGCGTAGACGTCCCAGCCCAAAACATTCAGTACTTC. Its protein product is CSVDVPAQNIQYF. This chain joins TRBV29-1 and TRBJ2-4; D gene ambiguous. CDR3 length equals 13 residues. Germline loops: CDR1 SQVTM, CDR2 ANQGSEA.

J is TRBJ1-5 and V is TRBV5-5; the D is unclear. Germline values: CDR1 SGHKS, CDR2 YYEKEE (reference sequence). The V and J ends lost 0 bases and 0 bases respectively, with 7 bases between them. The CDR3 runs to 15 residues. This CDR3 is CASSLVAASNQPQHF. As DNA, the CDR3 is TGTGCCAGCAGCTTGGTGGCGGCTAGCAATCAGCCCCAGCATTTT.

This clonotype turned up a few times. Relative to the germline gene, one junction end is altered; a read error may explain this. V usage is TRBV5-1 and J usage is TRBJ2-1; the D is unclear. This CDR3 contains 14 residues. CDR1 is SGHRS and CDR2 is YFSETQ in the germline V gene. The CDR3 nucleotides are TGTGCCAGCAGCCTGACGAGCTCCTACAATGAGCAGTTCTTC. Its protein is CASSLTSSYNEQFF.

This chain links TRBV18 with TRBJ2-1; D is undetermined. Germline V gene data show CDR1 as KGHSH and CDR2 as LQKENI. CDR3 length equals 14 residues. The V gene lost 0 bases and the J gene lost 6 bases, with 9 bases spanning the gap. The CDR3 DNA reads as TGTGCCAGCTCACCACCACAAGATATCAATGAGCAGTTCTTC. It is translated as CASSPPQDINEQFF.

V and J are TRBV20-1 and TRBJ2-1; the match to TRBD2 covers 11 bases. The CDR3 covers 16 residues. With V trimmed by 8 bases and J by 0 bases, 9 bases remained unmatched. CDR1 and CDR2 from the germline V gene are DFQATT and SNEGSKA (reference sequence). The CDR3 nucleotides read TGCAGTACATTAGCGGGGGGGATTAGCTCCTACAATGAGCAGTTCTTC. This codes for CSTLAGGISSYNEQFF.

The CDR3 DNA reads TGTGCCACCAGACAGGGAAACGGCGAGCAGTACTTC. Amino acids: CATRQGNGEQYF. The V and J genes are TRBV10-3 and TRBJ2-4; 7 nucleotides agree with TRBD1. The J call may be in error: the DNA end matches TRBJ2-7 better. Per germline, CDR1 ENHRY and CDR2 SYGVKD. The CDR3 loop spans 12 amino acids.

In regard to this clonotype: Relative to the germline gene, one junction end is altered; a read error may explain this. The chain carries TRBV3-1 and TRBJ1-2; 7 nucleotides line up with TRBD1. There are 13 residues in the CDR3. Per germline, CDR1 LGHDT and CDR2 YNNKEL (reference sequence). DNA of the CDR3: TGTGCCAGCAGCAAAGACAGGGTCCATGGCTACACCTTC. Translated, it gives CASSKDRVHGYTF.

In its sample, this clonotype was seen a few times. Its ends do not fully match the called genes, so a read error is possible. The V and J genes are TRBV4-2 and TRBJ1-6; D perhaps matches TRBD1 (6 bases). This CDR3 has 17 residues. Germline CDR1 and CDR2: LGHNA and YNFKEQ. CDR3 loop: CASSHSPQGSYNSPLHF. For the CDR3, the DNA is TGTGCCAGCAGCCATTCCCCCCAGGGGTCCTACAATTCACCCCTCCACTTT.

The chain carries TRBV4-3 and TRBJ2-5; TRBD2 might be the D (5 bases). V was trimmed by 3 bases and J by 1 base, leaving 12 bases between them. Germline CDR1 and CDR2: LGHNA and YSLEER. The CDR3 runs to 15 residues. CDR3 nucleotides: TGCGCCAGCAGCCAGCACGTGAGGGCCCAAGAGACCCAGTACTTC. Encoded protein: CASSQHVRAQETQYF.

The gene calls are TRBV24-1 and TRBJ2-1; D ambiguous. The germline gives CDR1 KGHDR, CDR2 SFDVKD. V was clipped by 5 bases and J by 7 bases, with 20 bases between them. The CDR3 consists of 16 residues. CDR3 sequence (DNA): TGTGCCACCAGTGGCGTTTCGAACAACCACGCGAATGAGCAGTTCTTC. Residues: CATSGVSNNHANEQFF.

This chain joins TRBV7-2 and TRBJ2-5; 11 bases map to TRBD1. This CDR3 contains 14 residues. V was clipped by 5 bases and J by 5 bases; unmatched bases: 4. Germline CDR1 and CDR2: SGHTA and FQGNSA. This CDR3 reads CASSRTGGSETQYF. CDR3 nucleotide sequence: TGTGCCAGCAGCCGGACAGGGGGCTCGGAGACCCAGTACTTC.

This clonotype appeared a single time. The genes are TRBV6-2 or TRBV6-3 and TRBJ2-1; 7 nucleotides match TRBD2. The V gene end was trimmed by 0 bases and the J gene end by 2 bases; junction bases not matched to a gene: 1. The length of the CDR3 is 15 residues. Germline V gives CDR1 MNHEY, CDR2 SVGEGT. The CDR3 here is CASSYSLAAYNEQFF. The CDR3 bases are TGTGCCAGCAGTTACTCTCTAGCGGCCTACAATGAGCAGTTCTTC.

This clonotype was picked up a small number of times. CDR3 coding DNA: TGTGCCAGCAGCTTAGCGCTTAGACTAGCGGCCTCTGGGGCCAACGTCCTGACTTTC. Its translation: CASSLALRLAASGANVLTF. V and J are TRBV7-2 and TRBJ2-6; 9 bases align to TRBD2. The V segment lost 0 bases and the J segment 0 bases; nucleotides outside the gene matches: 6. This CDR3 has 19 amino acids. Germline V gene data show CDR1 as SGHTA and CDR2 as FQGNSA. The full variable domain, its missing parts supplied by reference TRBV7-2 and TRBJ2-6, is GAGVSQSPSNKVTEKGKDVELRCDPISGHTALYWYRQSLGQGLEFLIYFQGNSAPDKSGLPSDRFSAERTGGSVSTLTIQRTQQEDSAVYLCASSLALRLAASGANVLTFGAGSRLTVL.

This chain links TRBV20-1 with TRBJ2-5, with D tentatively TRBD2 (7 bases). Germline assignment: CDR1 DFQATT and CDR2 SNEGSKA (reference sequence). Trimming removed 4 bases from V and 1 base from J, with 13 bases in between. This CDR3 spans 14 amino acids. CDR3 protein: CSATAGALQETQYF. The CDR3, as DNA: TGCAGTGCTACGGCGGGGGCCCTCCAAGAGACCCAGTACTTC.

This clonotype was recorded only once. The chain uses TRBV4-1 and TRBJ2-1; a possible D gene is TRBD1 (6 bases). Germline V CDR1 and CDR2: MGHRA, YSYEKL. The CDR3 loop spans 13 amino acids. V was pared by 2 bases and J by 6 bases, with 8 bases between. The CDR3: CASSQSRGNEQFF. DNA of the CDR3: TGCGCCAGCAGCCAAAGCAGGGGCAATGAGCAGTTCTTC.

The chain has TRBV3-1 and TRBJ2-1; D call uncertain. Trimming pared 1 base from V and 4 bases from J, leaving 11 bases between. This CDR3 is built from 15 residues. Germline V CDR1 and CDR2: LGHDT, YNNKEL (reference sequence). This chain's CDR3 is CASSQATQKYNEQFF. In DNA, the CDR3 is TGTGCCAGCAGCCAAGCGACCCAGAAATACAATGAGCAGTTCTTC.

This chain connects TRBV29-1 to TRBJ2-4; 7 bases are a match to TRBD1. The assigned J gene may be wrong: the sequence end matches TRBJ2-7 better. Per the germline V gene, CDR1 is SQVTM and CDR2 is ANQGSEA. This CDR3 is 16 amino acids long. The CDR3 bases are TGCAGCGTTGAAGGGCCCCGGAACAGGGGTTCCTACGAGCAGTACTTC. Its translation: CSVEGPRNRGSYEQYF.

This clonotype was counted once. CDR3 DNA: TGTGCCAGCAGTGAAGCGGGACTCGGACAGGAAGGTTATGGCTACACCTTC. It specifies CASSEAGLGQEGYGYTF. This chain links TRBV6-1 with TRBJ1-2; 7 bases match TRBD1. The V and J ends lost 0 bases and 5 bases, in that order; junction bases with no gene match: 12. The CDR3 length is 17 residues. Germline CDR1 MNHNS, CDR2 SASEGT.

The V and J genes are TRBV7-2 and TRBJ2-1; 7 positions match TRBD2. The CDR3 has 14 amino acids. The germline V gene has CDR1 SGHTA and CDR2 FQGNSA. V dropped 5 bases and J dropped 13; count of bases not matched to a gene: 14. CDR3 loop: CASSPLGGRETQFF. DNA of the CDR3: TGTGCCAGCAGCCCCCTCGGAGGGAGGGAGACCCAGTTCTTC.

This clonotype was picked up a small number of times. The V gene is TRBV9, the J gene TRBJ2-5; 7 positions match TRBD2. The CDR3 sequence is 13 residues long. Germline CDR1 and CDR2: SGDLS and YYNGEE. The junction had 3 bases not matched to a gene; V was cut back by 2 bases and J by 5 bases. The DNA for the CDR3 is TGTGCCAGCAGCGTCGCGGGGGTGGAGACCCAGTACTTC. Amino acid sequence: CASSVAGVETQYF.

This clonotype was seen a handful of times. The chain employs TRBV12-3 or TRBV12-4 and TRBJ1-2; 8 bases are a match to TRBD1. V was clipped by 2 bases and J by 7 bases; unmatched bases: 12. This CDR3 spans 16 amino acids. The DNA for the CDR3 is TGTGCCAGCAGTTTACTATTGGGGCAGGGGGCGGCTGGCTACACCTTC. Protein: CASSLLLGQGAAGYTF.

CDR3 amino acids: CASTHSGVPNNEQFF. CDR3 in DNA: TGTGCCAGCACTCACTCTGGGGTTCCCAACAATGAGCAGTTCTTC. This rearrangement joins TRBV6-7 to TRBJ2-1, with no clear D. Being an ORF, TRBV6-7 has a function that is uncertain. This CDR3 has 15 amino acids. V shed 7 bases and J shed 5 bases, with 18 bases lying between them.

The V call is TRBV10-3, the J call TRBJ2-3; 7 nucleotides agree with TRBD1. V lost 10 bases to trimming and J lost 1 base; unmatched junction nucleotides: 20. This CDR3 has 18 residues. Looked up from germline, CDR1 is ENHRY and CDR2 is SYGVKD. The CDR3 region is CATLARLGQVRGTDTQYF. The CDR3, as DNA: TGTGCCACCCTGGCCCGCCTTGGACAGGTTAGGGGCACAGATACGCAGTATTTT.

On this clonotype: A much bigger clone sits one base away, suggesting this may be a read error. V is TRBV27 and J is TRBJ2-1, with 8 nucleotides matching TRBD2. V lost 5 bases to trimming and J lost 4 bases; unmatched junction nucleotides: 7. Germline V gives CDR1 MNHEY, CDR2 SMNVEV (reference sequence). The length of the CDR3 is 15 residues. The CDR3 DNA sequence: TGTGCCAGCAGTCCGGGCGGGGGGCCATACAATGAGCAGTTCTTC. Protein sequence: CASSPGGGPYNEQFF.

The V call is TRBV6-2 or TRBV6-3, the J call TRBJ1-5; the D gene is possibly TRBD1 (6 bases). The V gene's germline CDR1 is MNHEY and CDR2 SVGEGT. The V and J ends lost 6 bases and 3 bases respectively, with 15 bases between them. The CDR3 length is 15 residues. CDR3 loop: CASRPGGLINQPQHF. The CDR3 DNA is TGTGCCAGCAGGCCCGGGGGGCTGATCAATCAGCCCCAGCATTTT.